This T cell receptor beta chain was identified during a study of TIL therapy for anti-PD-1-resistant metastatic lung cancer. For the study at large: Median tumor PD-L1 proportion score was under 6.5%. By whole-exome sequencing, median non-synonymous tumor mutation burden was roughly 1.4 mutations per megabase.

Sequencing used immunoSEQ v3. TCRdb's table, derived via immunoSEQ multiplex PCR, lists solely in-frame clones and lacks some. The sample records some 60,000 clones, 69% being singletons. Overall study findings and caveats: This highly selected cohort may not generalize to typical lung cancer patients.

In the case of this clone: Its antigen is unknown.

Time point reported: pre-treatment sample, taken before nivolumab and TIL therapy. Enrollment ran from 2017 to early 2020. This sample comprised blood, obtained at baseline. The origin of this receptor is a person between 25 and 80 years old with non-small cell lung cancer.

The chain's CDR3 is CASRSKWNTDTQYF. CDR3 nucleotides: TGTGCCAGCAGATCGAAATGGAACACAGATACGCAGTATTTT. The chain carries TRBV7-9 and TRBJ2-3; D unresolved. The CDR3 length is 14 residues. In germline, CDR1 is SEHNR, CDR2 FQNEAQ (reference sequence). Trimming left V 6 bases short and J 2 bases short, with 12 bases between.